This T cell receptor beta chain was sequenced for a study of blood T cell repertoires in COVID-19. Background on the study: Samples of COVID-19 (acute and convalescent) were obtained from the United States, Italy and Spain.

Method: immunoSEQ multiplex PCR; TCRdb's copy keeps in-frame clones and lacks some. The sample shows 100,000 to 150,000 clones, 75% to 90% of them seen only once. CDR1 SGDLS and CDR2 YYNGEE come from the germline V gene. The V gene end was trimmed by 4 bases and the J gene end by 1 base; junction bases not matched to a gene: 4. The CDR3 totals 15 residues. This clonotype was sampled from a woman of 80 years or more with COVID-19, enrolled during active disease. The chain carries TRBV9 and TRBJ2-5; 10 nucleotides match TRBD2. The source material was peripheral blood. The CDR3 DNA is TGTGCCAGCAGCCAAGGACTAGCGGTCCAAGAGACCCAGTACTTC. As protein: CASSQGLAVQETQYF.